The source of this TCR beta chain is a study of T cells expressing NK-cell markers. As for the study in general: HCMV seropositivity marked seven of the eight sequenced donors; one was seronegative. Regarding the study as a whole: NKG2C+ dominant clonotype frequencies in a handful of donors were about 1.0-8% of CD8+ T cells.

Using the 5' RACE reads, TCRdb records one entry per CDR3 protein without DNA. Its clone listing holds 350,000 to 500,000 distinct CDR3 sequences. As to this clonotype: Antigen unknown.

The germline V gene has CDR1 KGHDR and CDR2 SFDVKD. The CDR3 is made up of 13 amino acids. This sequence originates from a woman between 18 and 70 years old in good health. The sample taken for sequencing was blood T cells: a sorted CD56 or NKG2C T cell subset, CD4+ or CD8+ T cells, or bulk PBMC T cells (not recorded which). The rearrangement uses TRBV24-1 and TRBJ2-3; TCRdb's D call, TRBD1, is unchecked because there is no DNA. The CDR3 is CATSRDNTDTQYF.